Presented here are 22 T cell receptor beta chains from one specimen sequenced in a study of T cells in women clearing cervical HPV infection. Repertoires were generated with immunoSEQ multiplex PCR, while TCRdb's copy carries only in-frame clones and drops some. This listing includes about 23,000 clones. What was sequenced was blood buffy coat. These receptors all stem from a woman between 18 and 70 years old with a cervical HPV16 infection that either progressed to CIN3+ or cleared (not recorded which).

Regarding this clone: Coverage ceases 3 residues before the CDR3 finishes, and the germline J gene fills in the end. Different DNA sequences within this sample yield the same CDR3. This chain links TRBV6-1 with TRBJ1-5; TRBD1 might be the D (5 bases). The CDR3 consists of 13 residues. V was clipped by 4 bases and J by 4 bases, with 8 bases between them. The germline gives CDR1 MNHNS, CDR2 SASEGT. The CDR3 bases that were read are TGTGCCAGCAGTGTTCAGGGTAATCAGCCC. Translated, it gives CASSVQGNQP. The entire CDR3 sequence reads CASSVQGNQPQHF.

CDR3 region: CASSVQEVAFF. The DNA read from the CDR3 is TGCGCCAGCAGTGTACAGGAGGTA. The chain recombines TRBV10-2 with TRBJ1-1; TRBD1 might be the D (5 bases). The read ends 3 residues before the CDR3 terminus; that terminus is restored from the germline J gene. Per germline, CDR1 WSHSY and CDR2 SAAADI. This CDR3 contains 11 residues.

Points on this clone: The sequence runs out 3 residues before the end of the CDR3; the remainder is reconstructed from the germline J gene. The J gene is TRBJ1-4, the V gene TRBV5-1; a weak D match, TRBD1 (6 bases). CDR3 length equals 16 residues. V lost 2 bases to trimming and J lost 2 bases, with 13 bases between them. Germline assignment: CDR1 SGHRS and CDR2 YFSETQ. The CDR3 protein is CASSFSGAVTNEKLFF. The DNA read from the CDR3 is TGCGCCAGCAGCTTTTCAGGGGCGGTTACTAATGAAAAA.

Turning to this clone: Read coverage stops 3 residues before the CDR3 terminus; the germline J gene supplies the remainder. V usage is TRBV6-1 and J usage is TRBJ2-7; no reliable D call. CDR3 length: 14 amino acids. The germline V gene has CDR1 MNHNS and CDR2 SASEGT. Trimming removed 3 bases at V and 6 bases at J, with 15 bases between. The CDR3 protein is CASSEDLGPGEQYF. The part of the CDR3 DNA that was read is TGTGCCAGCAGTGAGGATTTAGGGCCAGGCGAG.

A note on this clone: The read terminates 3 residues ahead of where the CDR3 ends, so the germline J gene completes it. The genes are TRBV19 and TRBJ1-2; 7 bases agree with TRBD1. Germline V CDR1 and CDR2: LNHDA, SQIVND (reference sequence). The CDR3 runs to 17 residues. After removal of 7 bases from V and 3 bases from J, the junction contained 17 bases not matched to a gene. The sequenced CDR3 bases are TGTGCCAGTATGCTCCAACGGGACAGCTGGGGATACTATGGC. Translated, it gives CASMLQRDSWGYYG. The full CDR3 protein reads CASMLQRDSWGYYGYTF.

Remarks on this clone: Coverage ceases 3 residues before the CDR3 finishes, and the germline J gene fills in the end. The gene calls are TRBV2 and TRBJ2-1; the match to TRBD1 covers 8 bases. Trimming cost V 4 bases and J 8 bases; bases outside gene matches: 4. This CDR3 is 13 amino acids long. Germline values: CDR1 SNHLY, CDR2 FYNNEI. The sequenced part of the CDR3 DNA is TGTGCCAGCAGTGGGACAGGGCGAGATGAG. Protein sequence: CASSGTGRDE. The entire CDR3 is CASSGTGRDEQFF.

Concerning this clone: One junction end disagrees with the germline gene, perhaps due to a read error. Other DNA sequences of this sample code for an identical CDR3. The CDR3: CASTLPTGAGNTIYF. CDR3 DNA, as far as it was read: TGTGCCAGCACCCTCCCGACAGGAGCTGGAAACACG. The V call is TRBV6-2 or TRBV6-3, the J call TRBJ1-3; TRBD1 is a possible D gene (6 bases). The sequence runs out 3 residues before the end of the CDR3; the remainder is reconstructed from the germline J gene. CDR3 size: 15 residues. The germline V gene has CDR1 MNHEY and CDR2 SVGEGT.

Of note for this clone: Sequencing ends 3 residues short of the CDR3 end; the germline J gene provides the rest. This rearrangement joins TRBV18 to TRBJ2-2, with TRBD1 matching over 7 bases. The CDR3 length is 16 residues. CDR1 and CDR2 from the germline V gene are KGHSH and LQKENI. CDR3 DNA (partial): TGTGCCAGCTCAATCGGGACAGTCTCTGGGGCCAACGTG. This sequence encodes CASSIGTVSGANV. The CDR3 in its entirety is CASSIGTVSGANVLFF.

The DNA read from the CDR3 is TGCGCCAGCAGCTTGGCCGGTAGCGGGAGGACAGATACG. This sequence encodes CASSLAGSGRTDT. The whole CDR3 reads CASSLAGSGRTDTQYF. The chain couples TRBV5-1 to TRBJ2-3, with TRBD2 matching 10 bases. The read halts 3 residues ahead of the CDR3 end, with the missing end drawn from the germline J gene. The CDR3 consists of 16 residues. After removal of 0 bases from V and 3 bases from J, the junction contained 4 bases not matched to a gene. Per germline, CDR1 SGHRS and CDR2 YFSETQ.

Of note for this clone: The read terminates 3 residues before the CDR3 end, so the remaining end is supplied by the germline J gene. The V gene is TRBV7-8, the J gene TRBJ1-1; the D is unclear. This CDR3 is 12 amino acids long. Per the germline V gene, CDR1 is SGHVS and CDR2 is FQNEAQ. The CDR3 sequence: CASSSWTGRAFF. The sequenced part of the CDR3 DNA is TGTGCCAGCAGCTCTTGGACGGGGAGG. Full variable domain (rest looked up from reference TRBV7-8 and TRBJ1-1): GAGVSQSPRYKVAKRGQDVALRCDPISGHVSLFWYQQALGQGPEFLTYFQNEAQLDKSGLPSDRFFAERPEGSVSTLKIQRTQQEDSAVYLCASSSWTGRAFFGQGTRLTVV.

As to this clone: The read ends 3 residues early relative to the CDR3; the germline J gene fills the gap. The genes are TRBV7-7 and TRBJ2-1, with TRBD1 matching 11 bases. Germline V gene sequence: CDR1 SSHAT, CDR2 FNYEAQ (reference sequence). V shed 5 bases, J shed 6 bases, and the junction held 9 bases outside the gene matches. The CDR3 contains 16 residues. CDR3 DNA (partial): TGTGCCAGCAGCAAAGGGACAGGGGGGCCTTTCAATGAG. Translation: CASSKGTGGPFNE. The whole CDR3 reads CASSKGTGGPFNEQFF.

CDR3 sequence reads: CASSPRRGGGYGYTF. The CDR3 bases that were read are TGTGCCAGCAGCCCACGACGAGGGGGGGGCTATGGC. This rearrangement joins TRBV5-6 to TRBJ1-2; tentatively, D is TRBD1 (6 bases). The read halts 3 residues ahead of the CDR3 end, with the missing end drawn from the germline J gene. Germline CDR1 reads SGHDT; CDR2 reads YYEEEE. This CDR3 is built from 15 residues. Trimming removed 4 bases from V and 4 bases from J, with 17 bases in between.

A word on this clone: The read is 3 residues too short to cover the CDR3 end, so that end is filled in from the germline J gene. The genes are TRBV7-9 and TRBJ1-1; D remains unclear. From germline, CDR1 is SEHNR and CDR2 FQNEAQ (reference sequence). The CDR3 is made up of 12 amino acids. V shed 9 bases and J shed 2 bases, with 10 bases lying between them. The covered CDR3 bases are TGTGCCAGTATACAGCTCAACACTGAA. It yields the protein CASIQLNTE. The CDR3 in its entirety is CASIQLNTEAFF.

About this clone: The read gets to within 3 residues of the CDR3 end, and the germline J gene fills in the rest. This chain joins TRBV20-1 and TRBJ1-5; no clear D. The ends were cut back, 6 bases at V and 4 bases at J, with 19 bases in the middle. This CDR3 comprises 15 residues. Germline CDR1 and CDR2: DFQATT and SNEGSKA (reference sequence). This CDR3 reads CSAQKTPVSNQPQHF. CDR3 DNA, as far as it was read: TGCAGTGCCCAAAAAACCCCAGTCTCTAATCAGCCC.

Notes on this clone: The read stops 3 residues short of the end of the CDR3; the missing end is completed from the germline J gene. This chain uses TRBV4-1 with TRBJ2-1, with 15 bases matching TRBD2. The CDR3 loop spans 18 amino acids. The ends lost 1 base at V and 7 bases at J; junction bases unmatched: 8. Germline-derived CDR1 and CDR2 are MGHRA and YSYEKL. The CDR3 DNA, read in part, is TGCGCCAGCAGCCAAGTCGACCTTGGACTAGCGGGAGGGAATGAG. Its translation: CASSQVDLGLAGGNE. The full CDR3 sequence reads CASSQVDLGLAGGNEQFF.

The CDR3 DNA, read in part, is TGCAGTGCTCGAGCCTCTGGACAGTCCTATGGC. Translated, it gives CSARASGQSYG. Given in full, the CDR3 is CSARASGQSYGYTF. The V gene is TRBV20-1, the J gene TRBJ1-2; a weak D match, TRBD1 (6 bases). The DNA ends 3 residues before the CDR3 does, and the rest of the CDR3 is filled in from the germline J gene. CDR1 and CDR2 from the germline V gene are DFQATT and SNEGSKA (reference sequence). The CDR3 is 14 residues long. Trimming removed 5 bases from V and 4 bases from J, with 17 bases in between.

Notes on this clone: The read ends 3 residues before the CDR3 terminus; that terminus is restored from the germline J gene. The rearrangement links TRBV5-4 to TRBJ2-2; TRBD1 is a possible D gene (6 bases). The CDR3 runs 15 residues. In germline, CDR1 is SGHNT, CDR2 YYREEE (reference sequence). The ends were cut back, 2 bases at V and 4 bases at J, with 12 bases in the middle. The CDR3 is CASSLSQGFTGELFF. The sequenced part of the CDR3 DNA is TGTGCCAGCAGCTTATCGCAGGGGTTCACCGGGGAG.

On this clone itself: The CDR3 end falls 3 residues outside the read, so it is completed with the germline J gene. The chain employs TRBV19 and TRBJ1-1; no clear D. Trimming left V 1 base short and J 0 bases short, with 6 bases between. Germline V gene lookup returns CDR1 LNHDA and CDR2 SQIVND (reference sequence). The CDR3 covers 14 residues. The DNA read from the CDR3 is TGTGCCAGTAGTATAGCCAGGTTGAACACTGAA. It yields the protein CASSIARLNTE. The full CDR3 reads CASSIARLNTEAFF.

Concerning this clone itself: With the read ending 3 residues before the CDR3 end, the germline J gene is used to fill in that end. V gene TRBV19 combines with J gene TRBJ2-4, with 8 bases identical to TRBD1. The length of the CDR3 is 15 residues. Germline CDR1 is LNHDA and CDR2 is SQIVND (reference sequence). Partial CDR3 DNA: TGTGCCAGTAGTATAGCCCCGGACAGGGAGGATGGT. Protein product: CASSIAPDREDG. The whole CDR3 protein reads CASSIAPDREDGQYF.

Concerning this clone itself: Read coverage stops 3 residues before the CDR3 terminus; the germline J gene supplies the remainder. This chain joins TRBV28 and TRBJ2-7; D perhaps matches TRBD2 (6 bases). The V and J ends lost 4 bases and 3 bases respectively, with 7 bases between them. Looked up from germline, CDR1 is MDHEN and CDR2 is SYDVKM. There are 12 residues in the CDR3. The CDR3: CASSSGLYEQYF. The sequenced part of the CDR3 DNA is TGTGCCAGCAGTTCGGGACTCTACGAG.

Remarks on this clone: The CDR3 end is not reached by the read, which stops 3 residues before it; the germline J gene fills it in. The gene calls are TRBV5-1 and TRBJ2-7; D uncertain. Per the germline V gene, CDR1 is SGHRS and CDR2 is YFSETQ. V lost 1 base and J lost 5, with 13 bases in between. The CDR3 is made up of 14 amino acids. The CDR3 loop reads CASSLHGRQDEQYF. CDR3 DNA (partial): TGCGCCAGCAGCTTGCATGGGCGCCAGGACGAG.

Comments on this clone: The read terminates 3 residues before the CDR3 end, so the remaining end is supplied by the germline J gene. J is TRBJ2-3 and V is TRBV7-2; the D call may be TRBD1 or TRBD2 (6 bases each). The germline gives CDR1 SGHTA, CDR2 FQGNSA. The CDR3 is 14 residues long. The CDR3 sequence is CASSLAPEGVPQYF. CDR3 bases read: TGTGCCAGCAGCTTAGCGCCGGAGGGGGTCCCG.